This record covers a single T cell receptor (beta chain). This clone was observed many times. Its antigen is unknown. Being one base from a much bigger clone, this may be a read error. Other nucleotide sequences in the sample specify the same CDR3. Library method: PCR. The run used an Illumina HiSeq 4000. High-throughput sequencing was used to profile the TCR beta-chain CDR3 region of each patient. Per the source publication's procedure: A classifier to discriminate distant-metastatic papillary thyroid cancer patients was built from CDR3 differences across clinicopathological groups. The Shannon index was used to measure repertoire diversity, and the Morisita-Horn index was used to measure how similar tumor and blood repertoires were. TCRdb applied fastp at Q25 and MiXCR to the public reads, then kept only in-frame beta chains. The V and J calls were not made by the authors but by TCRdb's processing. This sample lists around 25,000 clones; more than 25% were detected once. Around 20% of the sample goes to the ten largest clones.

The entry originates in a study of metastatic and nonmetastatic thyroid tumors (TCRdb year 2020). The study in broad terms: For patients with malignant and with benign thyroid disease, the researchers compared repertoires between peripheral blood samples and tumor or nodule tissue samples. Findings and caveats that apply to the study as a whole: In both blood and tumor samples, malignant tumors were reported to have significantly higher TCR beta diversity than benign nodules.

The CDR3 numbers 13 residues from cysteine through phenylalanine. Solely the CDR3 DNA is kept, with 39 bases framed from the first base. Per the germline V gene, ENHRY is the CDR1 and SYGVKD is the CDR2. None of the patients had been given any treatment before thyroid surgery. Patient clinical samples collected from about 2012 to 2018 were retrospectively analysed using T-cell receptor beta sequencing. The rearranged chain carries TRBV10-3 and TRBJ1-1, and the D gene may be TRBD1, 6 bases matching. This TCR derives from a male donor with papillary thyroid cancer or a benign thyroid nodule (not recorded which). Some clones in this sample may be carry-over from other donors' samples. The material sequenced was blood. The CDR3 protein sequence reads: CATWDTKNTEAFF. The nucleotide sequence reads TGTGCCACCTGGGACACTAAGAACACCGAAGCTTTCTTT.